This T cell receptor beta chain was identified in a study of regulatory T cells in long-lasting Graves disease. The V gene's germline CDR1 is LGHDT and CDR2 YNNKEL (reference sequence). The CDR3 contains 15 residues. Combining iRepertoire HTBI primers with Arm-PCR of CDR3 regions, the authors built TCR beta libraries. TCRdb redid the calling of the multiplex PCR reads with MiXCR, one entry per CDR3 protein. The sample has about 470,000 distinct CDR3 sequences, 20% to 25% seen once. This clonotype has just a few counts. The antigen is not known. The junction does not match germline at one end; this may be a read error. The time point: persistent/refractory GD, antithyroid drugs over 5 years with positive TRAb. Isolated PBMC RNA provided the starting material for the TCR library. Study outcomes and limitations: Accuracy might have suffered from few samples. Those with persistent disease had in common more public clonotypes (fewer than 3,000) than new patients (roughly 1,000).

The source material was peripheral blood mononuclear cells (PBMCs), sampled when the disease was refractory, from a patient treated with antithyroid drugs. The rearrangement joins TRBV3-1 to TRBJ1-5, with no clear D. The sequence came from a female donor with Graves disease. The CDR3 sequence is CASSQMAGSTQPQHF. In nucleotides, the CDR3 is TGTGCCAGCAGCCAAATGGCGGGGAGCACTCAGCCCCAGCATTTT.